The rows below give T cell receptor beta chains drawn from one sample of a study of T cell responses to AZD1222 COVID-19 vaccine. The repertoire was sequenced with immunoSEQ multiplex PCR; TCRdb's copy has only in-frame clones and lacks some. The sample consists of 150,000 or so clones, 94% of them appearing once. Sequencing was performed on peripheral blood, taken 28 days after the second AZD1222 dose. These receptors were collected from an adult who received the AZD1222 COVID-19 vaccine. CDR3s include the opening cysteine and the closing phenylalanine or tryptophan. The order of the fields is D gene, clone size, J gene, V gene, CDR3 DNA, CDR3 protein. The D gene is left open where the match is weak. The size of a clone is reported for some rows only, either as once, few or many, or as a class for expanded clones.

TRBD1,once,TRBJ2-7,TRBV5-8,TGTGCCAGCAGCCCTGGGACAGGACCCTACGAGCAGTACTTC,CASSPGTGPYEQYF
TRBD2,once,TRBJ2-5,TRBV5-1,TGCGCCAGCAGCTTGACTAGCGGGAGCCTGGAGACCCAGTACTTC,CASSLTSGSLETQYF
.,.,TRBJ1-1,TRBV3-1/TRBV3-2,TGTGCCAGCAGTTCGAACACTGAAGCTTTCTTT,CASSSNTEAFF
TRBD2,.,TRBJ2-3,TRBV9,TGTGCCAGCAGCGTAGAAGGCGGGAGTAGCACAGATACGCAGTATTTT,CASSVEGGSSTDTQYF
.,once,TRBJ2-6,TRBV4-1,TGCGCCAGCAGCCTTGGAATCTCCTCTGGGGCCAACGTCCTGACTTTC,CASSLGISSGANVLTF
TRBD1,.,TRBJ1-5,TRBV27,TGTGCCAGCAGTCCACAAACACAGGGGGGCAATCAGCCCCAGCATTTT,CASSPQTQGGNQPQHF
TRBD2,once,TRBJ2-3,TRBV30,TGTGCCTGGAGTGTATTTGGACTAGGCTCGGATACGCAGTATTTT,CAWSVFGLGSDTQYF
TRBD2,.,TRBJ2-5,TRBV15,TGTGCCACCAGCCCCCGACTCTTTAAGACTAGCGGGAGTCCCAAAGAGACCCAGTACTTC,CATSPRLFKTSGSPKETQYF
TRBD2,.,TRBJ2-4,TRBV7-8,TGTGCCAGCAGCTTAACGGGAGGGCGAAACATTCAGTACTTC,CASSLTGGRNIQYF
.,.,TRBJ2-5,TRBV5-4,TGTGCCAGCAGCCCCTCCGCGAGGGCGGGGCAAGAGACCCAGTACTTC,CASSPSARAGQETQYF
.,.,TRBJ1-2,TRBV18,TGTGCCAGCTCACCACCGCAGACGGGGGCTAACTATGGCTACACCTTC,CASSPPQTGANYGYTF
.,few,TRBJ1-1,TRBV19,TGTGCCAGTAAGGCCCGCGGGGGAGGAAGAGGAACCACTGAAGCTTTCTTT,CASKARGGGRGTTEAFF
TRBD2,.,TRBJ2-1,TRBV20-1,TGCAGTGCTAGTACACTAGCGGGCTACAATGAGCAGTTCTTC,CSASTLAGYNEQFF
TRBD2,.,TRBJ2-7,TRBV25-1,TGTGCCAGCAGGGGGACTAGCGGCTCCTACGAGCAGTACTTC,CASRGTSGSYEQYF
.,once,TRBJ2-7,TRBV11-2,TGTGCCAGCAGCTTAGATGGAGGGCGAGGGTACGAGCAGTACTTC,CASSLDGGRGYEQYF
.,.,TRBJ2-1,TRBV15,TGTGCCACCAGCAGAGTTGTGGGAGGGGGCTACAATGAGCAGTTCTTC,CATSRVVGGGYNEQFF
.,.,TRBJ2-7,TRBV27,TGTGCCAGCAGGAAGGGGGGGCGAATATACGAGCAGTACTTC,CASRKGGRIYEQYF
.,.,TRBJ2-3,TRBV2,TGTGCCAGCATTCAAGAGGGCACAGATACGCAGTATTTT,CASIQEGTDTQYF
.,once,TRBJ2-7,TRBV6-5,TGTGCCAGCAGTTATGGACAGACCTACGAGCAGTACTTC,CASSYGQTYEQYF
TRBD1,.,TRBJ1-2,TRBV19,TGTGCCAGTAGTACCTCCGGGACAGGGGTCGATGGCTACACCTTC,CASSTSGTGVDGYTF
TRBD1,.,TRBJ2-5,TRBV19,TGTGCCAGTAGTATGGGACAGGGACAGGAGACCCAGTACTTC,CASSMGQGQETQYF
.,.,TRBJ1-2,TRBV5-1,TGCGCCAGCAGCTCGTCGGACTTTTATGGCTACACCTTC,CASSSSDFYGYTF
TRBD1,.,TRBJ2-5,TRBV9,TGTGCCAGCAGCGCCGGGACAGCACAAGAGACCCAGTACTTC,CASSAGTAQETQYF
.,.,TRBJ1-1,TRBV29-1,TGCAGCGTTGAAGAAGGATTCGACACTGAAGCTTTCTTT,CSVEEGFDTEAFF
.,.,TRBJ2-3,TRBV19,TGTGCCAGTAGTAATCTAGCGAGCTTCACAGATACGCAGTATTTT,CASSNLASFTDTQYF
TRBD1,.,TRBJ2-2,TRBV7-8,TGTGCCAGCAGCACCGGGACAGGGCTTGCCGGGGAGCTGTTTTTT,CASSTGTGLAGELFF